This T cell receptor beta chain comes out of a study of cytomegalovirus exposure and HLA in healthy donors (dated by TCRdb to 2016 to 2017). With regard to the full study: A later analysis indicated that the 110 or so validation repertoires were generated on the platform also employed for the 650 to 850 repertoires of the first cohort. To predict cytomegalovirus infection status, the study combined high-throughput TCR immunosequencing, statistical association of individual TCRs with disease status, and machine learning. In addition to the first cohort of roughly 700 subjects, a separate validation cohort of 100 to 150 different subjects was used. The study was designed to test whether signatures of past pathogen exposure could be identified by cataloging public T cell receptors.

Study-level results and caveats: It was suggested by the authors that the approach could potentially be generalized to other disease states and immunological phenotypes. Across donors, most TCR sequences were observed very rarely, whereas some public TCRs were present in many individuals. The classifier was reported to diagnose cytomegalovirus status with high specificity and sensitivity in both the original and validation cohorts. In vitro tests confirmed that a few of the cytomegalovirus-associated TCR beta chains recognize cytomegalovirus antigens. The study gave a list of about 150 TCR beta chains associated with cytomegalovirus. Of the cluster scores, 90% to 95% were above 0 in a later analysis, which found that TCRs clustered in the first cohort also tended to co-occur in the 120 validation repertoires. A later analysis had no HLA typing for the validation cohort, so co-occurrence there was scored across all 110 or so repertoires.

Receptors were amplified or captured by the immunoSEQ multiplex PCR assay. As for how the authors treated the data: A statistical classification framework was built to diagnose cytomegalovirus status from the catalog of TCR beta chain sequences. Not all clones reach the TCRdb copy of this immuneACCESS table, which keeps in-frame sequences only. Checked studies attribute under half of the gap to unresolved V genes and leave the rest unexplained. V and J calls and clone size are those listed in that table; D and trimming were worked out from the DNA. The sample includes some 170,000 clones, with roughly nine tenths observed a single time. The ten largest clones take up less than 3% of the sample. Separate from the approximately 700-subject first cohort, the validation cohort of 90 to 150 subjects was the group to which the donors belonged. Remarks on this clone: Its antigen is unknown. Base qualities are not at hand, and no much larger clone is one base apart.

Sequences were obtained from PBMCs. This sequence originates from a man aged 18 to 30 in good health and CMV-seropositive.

The CDR3 has the sequence CASHPWGRNYEQYF. In nucleotides, the sequence is TGTGCCAGCCACCCCTGGGGGCGGAACTACGAGCAGTACTTC. Recombination linked TRBV7-2 to TRBJ2-7; the D segment could be TRBD1, given 6 matching bases. The CDR3 runs 14 amino acids, cysteine and phenylalanine included. Left in the record is the CDR3 DNA by itself, 42 bases read in frame from the first base. Per the germline V gene, SGHTA is the CDR1 and FQGNSA is the CDR2. V is pared back by 8 bases and J by 3 bases, with 17 bases lying between the germline termini.